Below, 24 T cell receptor beta chains from the same sample are listed, as sequenced in a study of OX40 agonist ivuxolimab in advanced cancers. Using immunoSEQ multiplex PCR, the repertoire was profiled, and TCRdb retains in-frame clones only, with some absent. The profile shows more than 35,000 clones, 80% of them singletons. Sequenced material: CD4+ or CD8+ T cells sorted from blood, taken in a trial of the OX40 agonist ivuxolimab. The receptors come from an adult with an advanced solid tumor such as melanoma, head and neck, liver or kidney cancer.

The J gene is TRBJ2-5, the V gene TRBV7-9; 8 nucleotides match TRBD1. The germline V gene has CDR1 SEHNR and CDR2 FQNEAQ (reference sequence). The CDR3 loop spans 14 amino acids. The V gene end was trimmed by 4 bases and the J gene end by 4 bases; junction bases not matched to a gene: 5. In DNA, the CDR3 is TGTGCCAGCAGCTGGACAGGGTTGGGAGAGACCCAGTACTTC. Protein product: CASSWTGLGETQYF.

The chain carries TRBV7-9 and TRBJ1-3; D is undetermined. Trimming took 5 bases from V and 1 from J, leaving 15 bases between them. This CDR3 is 16 amino acids long. From germline, CDR1 is SEHNR and CDR2 FQNEAQ (reference sequence). CDR3 region: CASSLRYGSSGNTIYF. DNA of the CDR3: TGTGCCAGCAGCCTGCGATATGGCTCTTCTGGAAACACCATATATTTT.

The chain joins TRBV18 to TRBJ1-2; 7 nucleotides agree with TRBD1. The germline V gene has CDR1 KGHSH and CDR2 LQKENI. The CDR3 spans 13 residues. The V segment lost 3 bases and the J segment 6 bases; nucleotides outside the gene matches: 4. CDR3 DNA: TGTGCCAGCTCACCCGGGACAGCGGATGGCTACACCTTC. Translating it yields CASSPGTADGYTF. Using reference TRBV18 and TRBJ1-2 for the parts outside the CDR3, the full variable domain is NAGVMQNPRHLVRRRGQEARLRCSPMKGHSHVYWYRQLPEEGLKFMVYLQKENIIDESGMPKERFSAEFPKEGPSILRIQQVVRGDSAAYFCASSPGTADGYTFGSGTRLTVV.

This chain joins TRBV7-2 and TRBJ1-1; D gene unclear. Per germline, CDR1 SGHTA and CDR2 FQGNSA. Trimming pared 5 bases from V and 3 bases from J, leaving 19 bases between. The length of the CDR3 is 16 residues. The CDR3 sequence is CASSLLDYFRHTEAFF. The CDR3 DNA reads as TGTGCCAGCAGCCTGCTGGACTATTTTAGGCACACTGAAGCTTTCTTT.

The chain employs TRBV6-6 and TRBJ2-1; TRBD2 aligns across 8 bases. The V gene end was trimmed by 3 bases and the J gene end by 3 bases; junction bases not matched to a gene: 4. CDR1 is MNHNY, CDR2 SVGAGI, per germline (reference sequence). The CDR3 totals 15 residues. The chain's CDR3 is CASSYSGTVYNEQFF. DNA for the CDR3: TGTGCCAGCAGTTATAGCGGGACGGTCTACAATGAGCAGTTCTTC.

The chain recombines TRBV10-1 with TRBJ1-1; D is unresolved. CDR1 and CDR2 (germline): WNHNN, SYGVQD (reference sequence). CDR3 size: 12 residues. V was shortened by 2 bases and J by 1 base, with 2 bases between the two germline ends. DNA for the CDR3: TGCGCCAGCAGTGAGACGAACACTGAAGCTTTCTTT. It specifies CASSETNTEAFF.

The chain joins TRBV5-4 to TRBJ2-3, with D possibly matching TRBD1 (5 bases). CDR3 size: 14 residues. Germline-derived CDR1 and CDR2 are SGHNT and YYREEE (reference sequence). V gave up 0 bases and J gave up 7 bases, with 12 bases separating them. The CDR3 reads CASSLVTGRNTQYF. The CDR3 DNA reads as TGTGCCAGCAGCTTGGTAACAGGACGGAATACGCAGTATTTT.

As for this clone: The germline gene is not matched at one end of the junction; a read error may be the cause. The chain employs TRBV7-2 and TRBJ1-2; 7 nucleotides agree with TRBD1. CDR1 is SGHTA, CDR2 FQGNSA, per germline. There are 13 residues in the CDR3. The CDR3 spells CASSHTDRAPVIF. As DNA, the CDR3 is TGTGCCAGCAGCCACACCGACAGGGCCCCCGTCATCTTC.

This clone was counted only a few times. CDR3: CASSEPGEGTETQYF. The CDR3 DNA reads TGCGCCAGCAGTGAGCCGGGAGAGGGTACAGAGACCCAGTACTTC. The chain is built from TRBV10-1 and TRBJ2-5; maybe TRBD2 (6 bases). The V end lost 2 bases, the J end lost 4 bases, and 14 bases lay between the germline ends. The CDR3 is 15 amino acids. Per the germline V gene, CDR1 is WNHNN and CDR2 is SYGVQD (reference sequence).

The V and J genes are TRBV19 and TRBJ2-3; the match to TRBD2 covers 15 bases. Germline V gives CDR1 LNHDA, CDR2 SQIVND (reference sequence). The CDR3 is 19 residues long. V lost 6 bases and J lost 0; bases outside the gene matches: 10. CDR3 nucleotides: TGTGCCAGTAGGAAGAAACCGGGACTAGCGGGAGGCAGCACAGATACGCAGTATTTT. Encoded protein: CASRKKPGLAGGSTDTQYF.

The gene calls are TRBV7-9 and TRBJ2-3; 12 positions agree with TRBD2. The CDR3 spans 17 residues. CDR1 is SEHNR, CDR2 FQNEAQ, per germline (reference sequence). Trimming at V came to 5 bases and at J to 4 bases, leaving 10 bases not matched to a gene. The CDR3 reads CASSPPFRLAGADTQYF. The CDR3 coding sequence is TGTGCCAGCAGCCCACCCTTTAGACTAGCGGGGGCAGATACGCAGTATTTT.

The chain couples TRBV29-1 to TRBJ2-3; 11 nucleotides agree with TRBD2. V shed 4 bases, J shed 2 bases, and the junction held 8 bases outside the gene matches. The CDR3 sequence is 16 residues long. CDR1 is SQVTM, CDR2 ANQGSEA, per germline. CDR3 amino acids: CSVAGPGLAATDTQYF. CDR3 DNA: TGCAGCGTTGCAGGGCCGGGACTAGCGGCCACAGATACGCAGTATTTT.

The V call is TRBV19, the J call TRBJ2-5; D is possibly TRBD2 (5 bases). The germline V gene encodes CDR1 LNHDA and CDR2 SQIVND (reference sequence). The CDR3 extends over 16 amino acids. Between the trimmed V and J ends, which lost 1 base and 1 base, there was a span of 13 bases. CDR3 nucleotide sequence: TGTGCCAGTAGTATAGGCGGGCAGCCGGCCCAAGAGACCCAGTACTTC. Protein: CASSIGGQPAQETQYF.

V and J are TRBV19 and TRBJ2-1, with 8 positions matching TRBD2. Germline assignment: CDR1 LNHDA and CDR2 SQIVND (reference sequence). This CDR3 region has 15 residues. Trimming cost V 4 bases and J 1 base; bases outside gene matches: 3. Here the CDR3 reads CASSRSGSSYNEQFF. CDR3 DNA: TGTGCCAGTAGTAGGAGCGGGAGTTCCTACAATGAGCAGTTCTTC. The variable domain in full, completed from reference TRBV19 and TRBJ2-1, reads DGGITQSPKYLFRKEGQNVTLSCEQNLNHDAMYWYRQDPGQGLRLIYYSQIVNDFQKGDIAEGYSVSREKKESFPLTVTSAQKNPTAFYLCASSRSGSSYNEQFFGPGTRLTVL.

The gene calls are TRBV11-2 and TRBJ2-3; D might be TRBD1 or TRBD2, each matching 5 bases. Trimming removed 1 base at V and 1 base at J, with 9 bases between. The germline V gene encodes CDR1 SGHAT and CDR2 FQNNGV. There are 15 residues in the CDR3. CDR3 DNA: TGTGCCAGCAGCTTAGGTCAGGGAGGCACAGATACGCAGTATTTT. Translated, it gives CASSLGQGGTDTQYF.

The J gene is TRBJ1-5, the V gene TRBV5-8, with D possibly being TRBD1 (5 bases). CDR3 length: 16 residues. Germline V CDR1 and CDR2: SGHTS, YDEGEE. V was clipped by 4 bases and J by 3 bases, with 17 bases between them. DNA of the CDR3: TGTGCCAGCAGCGAATCCGGGACGGCATTCAATCAGCCCCAGCATTTT. It is translated as CASSESGTAFNQPQHF.

This rearrangement joins TRBV20-1 to TRBJ1-2, with D unclear. The germline gives CDR1 DFQATT, CDR2 SNEGSKA (reference sequence). V gave up 6 bases and J gave up 5 bases, with 10 bases separating them. The CDR3 contains 11 residues. CDR3 loop: CSAWTDYGYTF. CDR3 sequence (DNA): TGCAGTGCCTGGACTGATTATGGCTACACCTTC.

The gene calls are TRBV14 and TRBJ2-1; 7 bases agree with TRBD2. The junction had 15 bases not matched to a gene; V was cut back by 4 bases and J by 0 bases. CDR1 and CDR2 (germline): SGHDN, FVKESK. CDR3 size: 19 residues. CDR3 in amino acids: CASSPLWGRASSSYNEQFF. The CDR3 region has the DNA TGTGCCAGCAGCCCTTTGTGGGGGAGGGCCTCGAGCTCCTACAATGAGCAGTTCTTC.

The V and J genes are TRBV11-2 and TRBJ2-3; D unclear. Germline V gene data show CDR1 as SGHAT and CDR2 as FQNNGV. The ends were cut back, 8 bases at V and 0 bases at J, with 12 bases in the middle. The CDR3 is 14 amino acids. CDR3 loop: CASSWTASTDTQYF. CDR3 coding DNA: TGTGCCAGCTCATGGACCGCGAGCACAGATACGCAGTATTTT.

The V gene is TRBV11-2, the J gene TRBJ2-7, with 8 bases matching TRBD1. Germline V lookup: CDR1 SGHAT, CDR2 FQNNGV. J gave up 2 bases and V 1 base, and 1 base lay outside the gene matches. The CDR3 has 14 residues. The CDR3 reads CASSLAGGAYEQYF. The CDR3 DNA is TGTGCCAGCAGCTTAGCAGGGGGCGCCTACGAGCAGTACTTC. The full variable domain, its missing parts supplied by reference TRBV11-2 and TRBJ2-7, is EAGVAQSPRYKIIEKRQSVAFWCNPISGHATLYWYQQILGQGPKLLIQFQNNGVVDDSQLPKDRFSAERLKGVDSTLKIQPAKLEDSAVYLCASSLAGGAYEQYFGPGTRLTVT.

The CDR3 protein is CASSDSPLYYEQYF. The CDR3 DNA is TGTGCCAGCAGTGATAGTCCCCTTTACTACGAGCAGTACTTC. The chain carries TRBV25-1 and TRBJ2-7; no definite D call. Deletions cut 3 bases from V and 3 bases from J, with 12 bases between. This CDR3 has 14 residues. Germline V lookup: CDR1 MGHDK, CDR2 SYGVNS.

The rearrangement links TRBV11-2 to TRBJ2-1; 7 nucleotides match TRBD1. The CDR3 totals 15 residues. Trimming at V came to 6 bases and at J to 0 bases, leaving 5 bases not matched to a gene. Germline CDR1 is SGHAT and CDR2 is FQNNGV. DNA of the CDR3: TGTGCCAGCAGGCGCAGGGGGTTCTCCTACAATGAGCAGTTCTTC. Its translation: CASRRRGFSYNEQFF.

The table lists this clone with a count of one. The chain joins TRBV4-1 to TRBJ1-6; D is unclear. The germline CDR1 and CDR2 sequences are MGHRA and YSYEKL. The CDR3 extends over 16 amino acids. Trimming shortened V by 4 bases and J by 5 bases, and 15 bases separated the two germline ends. The CDR3 spells CASSRVGLLDNSPLHF. CDR3 nucleotides: TGCGCCAGCAGCCGAGTCGGCCTGCTCGATAATTCACCCCTCCACTTT.

The chain is built from TRBV5-1 and TRBJ1-2, with D possibly being TRBD1 (6 bases). The CDR3 contains 13 residues. Deletions cut 2 bases from V and 6 bases from J, with 11 bases between. The germline V gene encodes CDR1 SGHRS and CDR2 YFSETQ. In nucleotides, the CDR3 is TGCGCCAGCAGCTTTGACACAGGGAATGGCTACACCTTC. This translates into CASSFDTGNGYTF. Based on the CDR3 plus reference TRBV5-1 and TRBJ1-2, the full variable domain is KAGVTQTPRYLIKTRGQQVTLSCSPISGHRSVSWYQQTPGQGLQFLFEYFSETQRNKGNFPGRFSGRQFSNSRSEMNVSTLELGDSALYLCASSFDTGNGYTFGSGTRLTVV.